These 6 T cell receptor beta chains came from one sample sequenced in a study of T cell responses to AZD1222 COVID-19 vaccine. Using immunoSEQ multiplex PCR, the repertoire was profiled, and TCRdb retains in-frame clones only, with some absent. The top ten hold more than 1.5% of the sample, which has around 190,000 clones, 94% seen once. Material: peripheral blood, obtained 28 days after the second AZD1222 dose. All receptors derive from an adult who received the AZD1222 COVID-19 vaccine.

This chain links TRBV30 with TRBJ1-2; possibly TRBD1 for D (6 bases). Trimming pared 3 bases from V and 8 bases from J, leaving 31 bases between. In germline, CDR1 is GTSNPN, CDR2 SVGIG (reference sequence). This CDR3 is 18 amino acids long. CDR3 coding DNA: TGTGCCTGGAGCCCAGTGGGGGGGGCCTCGGGCAGGTTTGCGGGCTACACCTTC. As protein: CAWSPVGGASGRFAGYTF.

The rearrangement uses TRBV29-1 and TRBJ2-1; 7 bases are shared with TRBD2. The CDR3 covers 14 residues. Trimming removed 1 base from V and 6 bases from J; junction bases left unmatched: 6. Per the germline V gene, CDR1 is SQVTM and CDR2 is ANQGSEA. Written as DNA, the CDR3 is TGCAGCGTTGAAGTAGTTTCGGGGGGCAATGAGCAGTTCTTC. This codes for CSVEVVSGGNEQFF.

A word on this clone: The sample has other DNA sequences that encode this CDR3 too. The genes are TRBV29-1 and TRBJ1-2; D is possibly TRBD1 (5 bases). With 3 bases removed from V and 8 bases from J, the gap between germline ends came to 10 bases. The CDR3 has 11 residues. CDR1 is SQVTM, CDR2 ANQGSEA, per germline. The CDR3 is CSVERGYGYTF. CDR3 nucleotide sequence: TGCAGCGTTGAGCGGGGCTACGGCTACACCTTC.

V is TRBV7-8 and J is TRBJ2-2; no firm D call. Germline V gene data show CDR1 as SGHVS and CDR2 as FQNEAQ. The CDR3 runs 11 residues. The V end was cut by 4 bases, the J end by 4 bases, with 1 base between. The CDR3 sequence: CASSSTGELFF. The CDR3 bases are TGTGCCAGCAGCTCCACCGGGGAGCTGTTTTTT.

The gene calls are TRBV7-8 and TRBJ1-1; D is uncertain. This CDR3 has 13 amino acids. V was shortened by 5 bases and J by 1 base, with 8 bases between the two germline ends. From germline, CDR1 is SGHVS and CDR2 FQNEAQ. The CDR3 region has the DNA TGTGCCAGCAGCGCTACCAGGAACACTGAAGCTTTCTTT. It encodes CASSATRNTEAFF.

The chain joins TRBV6-6 to TRBJ2-2, with TRBD2 matching over 13 bases. J gave up 3 bases and V 6 bases, and 4 bases lay outside the gene matches. The germline V gene has CDR1 MNHNY and CDR2 SVGAGI (reference sequence). The CDR3 is 16 amino acids. The CDR3 nucleotides are TGTGCCAGCAGCCGACTAGCGGGGGGCTACACCGGGGAGCTGTTTTTT. Its protein is CASSRLAGGYTGELFF.